The clone carrying this T cell receptor beta chain showed up just a few times. Its specificity is not known. The V gene's germline CDR1 is SNHLY and CDR2 FYNNEI. The CDR3 has 15 amino acids. Trimming removed 6 bases from V and 0 bases from J, with 14 bases in between. The data belong to a study of regulatory T cells in long-lasting Graves disease. Study results and limitations: Persistent disease was characterized by preferential usage of TRBV28, TRBJ1-2 and TRBJ2-5.

For TCR beta, libraries came from iRepertoire HTBI primers and Arm-PCR of CDR3 regions. TCRdb re-analysed the multiplex PCR reads in MiXCR, keeping a single row per CDR3 protein. Of a few hundred thousand distinct CDR3 sequences in the sample, 15% to 20% were seen once. The time point denotes: newly diagnosed GD, antithyroid drugs for less than 3 months. Isolated PBMC RNA provided the starting material for the TCR library. In addition, the sample was reused for a study of T cells in Graves' hyperthyroidism and ophthalmopathy.

The chain is built from TRBV2 and TRBJ1-2; D is undetermined. The material was peripheral blood mononuclear cells (PBMCs), obtained at new diagnosis, from a patient treated with antithyroid drugs. The TCR originated in a middle-aged man with Graves disease. CDR3 nucleotide sequence: TGTGCCAGCAGGTCGCATATAAGAGCTAACTATGGCTACACCTTC. Its translation: CASRSHIRANYGYTF.